A single sample is the source of the 23 T cell receptor beta chains below, sequenced in a study of OX40 agonist ivuxolimab in advanced cancers. Profiled with immunoSEQ multiplex PCR; TCRdb holds only in-frame clones, not every one. The sample lists approximately 64,000 clones, 83% occurring once. The source was CD4+ or CD8+ T cells sorted from blood, collected in a trial of the OX40 agonist ivuxolimab. The receptors come from an adult with an advanced solid tumor such as melanoma, head and neck, liver or kidney cancer.

This chain uses TRBV9 with TRBJ1-6, with TRBD1 identical over 7 bases. Per germline, CDR1 SGDLS and CDR2 YYNGEE. This CDR3 has 14 amino acids. After removal of 3 bases from V and 10 bases from J, the junction contained 7 bases not matched to a gene. The CDR3 nucleotides read TGTGCCAGCAGCGCAAGACAGGGTATATCACCCCTCCACTTT. Its translation: CASSARQGISPLHF.

The chain recombines TRBV7-2 with TRBJ2-2; TRBD2 aligns across 7 bases. The CDR3 extends over 16 amino acids. Unmatched junction bases numbered 11, after V lost 5 bases and J lost 5 bases. Germline CDR1 SGHTA, CDR2 FQGNSA. CDR3 loop: CASSQEAGRRTGELFF. CDR3 nucleotides: TGTGCCAGCAGCCAGGAAGCGGGGAGGCGGACCGGGGAGCTGTTTTTT. The complete variable domain, with remaining parts taken from reference TRBV7-2 and TRBJ2-2, reads GAGVSQSPSNKVTEKGKDVELRCDPISGHTALYWYRQSLGQGLEFLIYFQGNSAPDKSGLPSDRFSAERTGGSVSTLTIQRTQQEDSAVYLCASSQEAGRRTGELFFGEGSRLTVL.

The genes are TRBV5-6 and TRBJ2-1; perhaps TRBD1 as D (6 bases). CDR3 length: 15 amino acids. The V and J ends lost 2 bases and 3 bases respectively, with 12 bases between them. Germline assignment: CDR1 SGHDT and CDR2 YYEEEE. The CDR3 DNA reads TGTGCCAGCAGCTTCATACAGGGCTTCTACAATGAGCAGTTCTTC. Its translation: CASSFIQGFYNEQFF.

In this sample, this clone turned up a few times. The gene calls are TRBV11-3 and TRBJ2-2, with D unclear. This CDR3 is built from 12 residues. V lost 6 bases and J lost 3, with 5 bases in between. Germline CDR1 is SGHNT and CDR2 is YENEEA. CDR3 in DNA: TGTGCCAGCAGACGGGACACCGGGGAGCTGTTTTTT. Translation: CASRRDTGELFF.

The chain links TRBV4-1 to TRBJ2-7, with TRBD2 matching 11 bases. With V trimmed by 1 base and J by 9 bases, 8 bases remained unmatched. There are 15 residues in the CDR3. Germline V lookup: CDR1 MGHRA, CDR2 YSYEKL. The CDR3 protein is CASSQVSGLAGLQYF. The CDR3, as DNA: TGCGCCAGCAGCCAAGTCTCCGGACTAGCGGGTTTGCAGTACTTC.

The sample holds a few counts of this clone. The rearrangement uses TRBV9 and TRBJ2-6, with 7 bases identical to TRBD1. The CDR3 consists of 17 residues. Looked up from germline, CDR1 is SGDLS and CDR2 is YYNGEE. Unmatched junction bases numbered 7, after V lost 2 bases and J lost 2 bases. The CDR3 nucleotides are TGTGCCAGCAGCGTGACTCCTACAGGGGCTGGGGCCAACGTCCTGACTTTC. Its protein is CASSVTPTGAGANVLTF.

This chain links TRBV9 with TRBJ1-3; D ambiguous. Trimming removed 0 bases from V and 3 bases from J, with 10 bases in between. Germline-derived CDR1 and CDR2 are SGDLS and YYNGEE. The CDR3 runs 15 residues. The CDR3 reads CASSVESRLGNTIYF. The DNA of the CDR3 is TGTGCCAGCAGCGTAGAGTCGAGGCTTGGAAACACCATATATTTT.

The chain is built from TRBV9 and TRBJ2-7; D possibly corresponds to TRBD1 (6 bases). Trimming stripped 3 bases from V and 5 bases from J, with 18 bases between. The germline gives CDR1 SGDLS, CDR2 YYNGEE. The CDR3 extends over 15 amino acids. CDR3 DNA sequence: TGTGCCAGCAGCGCCGGACAGAGGACCCTCGACGAGCAGTACTTC. It specifies CASSAGQRTLDEQYF.

The V gene is TRBV6-4, the J gene TRBJ2-1, with D perhaps TRBD2 (6 bases). Germline V lookup: CDR1 MRHNA, CDR2 SNTAGT. Trimming shortened V by 0 bases and J by 10 bases, and 19 bases separated the two germline ends. This CDR3 region has 16 residues. The CDR3 sequence: CASSDSATRGLREQFF. CDR3 nucleotides: TGTGCCAGCAGTGACTCGGCGACTAGAGGACTAAGGGAGCAGTTCTTC.

V is TRBV28 and J is TRBJ2-1; D is possibly TRBD1 (6 bases). V lost 6 bases to trimming and J lost 9 bases, with 21 bases between them. In germline, CDR1 is MDHEN, CDR2 SYDVKM. The CDR3 totals 15 residues. The CDR3, as DNA: TGTGCCAGCAGCTATAACAGGGTTCAGGTGGGTGAGCAGTTCTTC. Translation: CASSYNRVQVGEQFF.

Only a few counts were recorded for this clone. The chain uses TRBV6-4 and TRBJ1-2; D possibly corresponds to TRBD1 (5 bases). V lost 0 bases and J 7 bases, leaving 9 bases between the germline ends. The CDR3 is 13 amino acids. Per the germline V gene, CDR1 is MRHNA and CDR2 is SNTAGT. This CDR3 reads CASSDSKQGGYTF. The DNA of the CDR3 is TGTGCCAGCAGTGACTCGAAGCAGGGTGGCTACACCTTC.

V is TRBV7-8 and J is TRBJ1-2; TRBD1 agrees at 10 bases. This CDR3 contains 16 residues. CDR1 is SGHVS, CDR2 FQNEAQ, per germline. The V segment lost 5 bases and the J segment 8 bases; nucleotides outside the gene matches: 14. This CDR3 reads CASSPRDRGGSGGYTF. The CDR3 bases are TGTGCCAGCAGCCCCCGGGACAGGGGCGGATCGGGCGGCTACACCTTC.

The V gene is TRBV29-1, the J gene TRBJ2-7; D is undetermined. Trimming removed 4 bases at V and 7 bases at J, with 8 bases between. The CDR3 is 10 residues long. Germline lookup yields CDR1 SQVTM and CDR2 ANQGSEA. In DNA, the CDR3 is TGCAGCGTTGGTTGGGAAGAGCAGTACTTC. This translates into CSVGWEEQYF.

The chain joins TRBV2 to TRBJ2-5, with D possibly TRBD1 on 10 matching bases. This CDR3 comprises 16 residues. Germline V CDR1 and CDR2: SNHLY, FYNNEI. Trimming took 5 bases from V and 5 from J, leaving 21 bases between them. The CDR3 region is CASSSAGGTGDETQYF. DNA of the CDR3: TGTGCCAGCAGTTCGGCGGGAGGGACAGGGGATGAGACCCAGTACTTC.

V usage is TRBV5-5 and J usage is TRBJ1-1, with a tentative D call TRBD1 (5 bases). This CDR3 is 15 amino acids long. V was shortened by 2 bases and J by 1 base, with 12 bases between the two germline ends. The germline V gene encodes CDR1 SGHKS and CDR2 YYEKEE (reference sequence). CDR3 in DNA: TGTGCCAGCAGCTTAAGGGGATTAGGGAACACTGAAGCTTTCTTT. It codes for CASSLRGLGNTEAFF.

This sequence joins TRBV11-1 and TRBJ2-3, with 7 bases lining up with TRBD2. The ends lost 3 bases at V and 6 bases at J; junction bases unmatched: 6. The CDR3 is 14 amino acids. From germline, CDR1 is SGHAT and CDR2 FQDESV (reference sequence). CDR3 sequence (DNA): TGTGCCAGCAGCTTTGGGGGGGATGTGGATACGCAGTATTTT. This translates into CASSFGGDVDTQYF.

This clone was counted only a few times. DNA of the CDR3: TGTGCCAGCAGACAAGGAACCCACATTAGCACAGATACGCAGTATTTT. This gives the protein CASRQGTHISTDTQYF. The rearrangement links TRBV7-2 to TRBJ2-3, with D unclear. The CDR3 extends over 16 amino acids. Germline assignment: CDR1 SGHTA and CDR2 FQGNSA. V lost 6 bases and J 0 bases, leaving 16 bases between the germline ends.

The chain recombines TRBV7-2 with TRBJ2-5; TRBD2 matches 12 bases. The CDR3 extends over 18 amino acids. J was trimmed by 2 bases and V by 2 bases; bases with no gene match: 9. Germline V CDR1 and CDR2: SGHTA, FQGNSA. The CDR3 sequence: CASSLWASGGVGQETQYF. The CDR3 DNA is TGTGCCAGCAGCTTATGGGCTAGCGGGGGGGTAGGGCAAGAGACCCAGTACTTC.

The V gene is TRBV30, the J gene TRBJ1-4; D gene unclear. Trimming left V 3 bases short and J 7 bases short, with 12 bases between. Germline V lookup: CDR1 GTSNPN, CDR2 SVGIG (reference sequence). The CDR3 runs to 13 residues. CDR3 DNA: TGTGCCTGGAGATCGCAGGCCATTGAAAAACTGTTTTTT. Residues: CAWRSQAIEKLFF.

This clone was detected a few times. This chain uses TRBV5-8 with TRBJ2-3; tentative D call: TRBD1 (5 bases). The V gene's germline CDR1 is SGHTS and CDR2 YDEGEE. The CDR3 consists of 15 residues. V lost 2 bases and J 8 bases, leaving 18 bases between the germline ends. The DNA for the CDR3 is TGTGCCAGCAGCTTTGGGGCAGCCCTAGGTAGTACGCAGTATTTT. It translates to CASSFGAALGSTQYF.

This clone was recorded only once. This chain uses TRBV7-2 with TRBJ2-3, with 8 positions matching TRBD2. Germline trimming cut 2 bases from V and 1 base from J; bases unmatched to any gene: 2. The CDR3 spans 15 residues. Germline assignment: CDR1 SGHTA and CDR2 FQGNSA. CDR3 DNA: TGTGCCAGCAGCTTAAACGGGGGGGGCACAGATACGCAGTATTTT. Amino acids: CASSLNGGGTDTQYF.

The chain carries TRBV7-2 and TRBJ2-7; 8 bases line up with TRBD1. Trimming removed 6 bases from V and 2 bases from J; junction bases left unmatched: 9. This CDR3 has 15 amino acids. CDR1 and CDR2 from the germline V gene are SGHTA and FQGNSA. CDR3 DNA: TGTGCCAGCAGTTCAGGACAGGGCCTTACCTACGAGCAGTACTTC. Translating gives CASSSGQGLTYEQYF.

The chain recombines TRBV5-4 with TRBJ2-2; possibly TRBD1 or TRBD2 for D (6 bases each). V was cut by 2 bases and J by 5 bases, with 10 bases left in between. Germline V gene data show CDR1 as SGHNT and CDR2 as YYREEE (reference sequence). CDR3 length: 14 amino acids. CDR3 loop: CASSFLGGTGELFF. CDR3 nucleotides: TGTGCCAGCAGCTTCTTAGGGGGGACCGGGGAGCTGTTTTTT.